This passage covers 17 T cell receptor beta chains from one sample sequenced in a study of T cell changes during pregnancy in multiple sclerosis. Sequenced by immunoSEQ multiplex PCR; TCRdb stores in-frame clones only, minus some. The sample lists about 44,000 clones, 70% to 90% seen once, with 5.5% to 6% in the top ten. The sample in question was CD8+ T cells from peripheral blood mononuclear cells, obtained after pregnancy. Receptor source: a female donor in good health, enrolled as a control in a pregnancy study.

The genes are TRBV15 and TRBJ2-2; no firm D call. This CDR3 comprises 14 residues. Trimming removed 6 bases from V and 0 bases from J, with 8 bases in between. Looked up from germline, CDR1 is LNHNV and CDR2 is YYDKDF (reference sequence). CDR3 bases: TGTGCCACCAGTGACTCAGCGAACACCGGGGAGCTGTTTTTT. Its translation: CATSDSANTGELFF.

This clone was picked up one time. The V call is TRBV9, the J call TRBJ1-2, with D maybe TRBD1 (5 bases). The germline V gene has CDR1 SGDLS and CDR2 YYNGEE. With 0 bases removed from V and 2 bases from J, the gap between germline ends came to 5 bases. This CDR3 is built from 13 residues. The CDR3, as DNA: TGTGCCAGCAGCGTAGAGGGGAACTATGGCTACACCTTC. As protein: CASSVEGNYGYTF.

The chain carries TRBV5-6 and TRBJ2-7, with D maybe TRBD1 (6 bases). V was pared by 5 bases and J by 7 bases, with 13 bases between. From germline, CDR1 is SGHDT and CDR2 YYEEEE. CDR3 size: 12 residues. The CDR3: CASSHQGSEQYF. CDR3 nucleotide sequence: TGTGCCAGCAGTCATCAGGGGAGTGAGCAGTACTTC.

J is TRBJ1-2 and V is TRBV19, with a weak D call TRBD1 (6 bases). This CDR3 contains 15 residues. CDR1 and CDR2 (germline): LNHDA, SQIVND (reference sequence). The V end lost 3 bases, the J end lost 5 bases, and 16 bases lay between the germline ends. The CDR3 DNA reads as TGTGCCAGTAGTATCCGGACAGACCTGGGGTATGGCTACACCTTC. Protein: CASSIRTDLGYGYTF. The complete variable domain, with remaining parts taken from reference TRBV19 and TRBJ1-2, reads DGGITQSPKYLFRKEGQNVTLSCEQNLNHDAMYWYRQDPGQGLRLIYYSQIVNDFQKGDIAEGYSVSREKKESFPLTVTSAQKNPTAFYLCASSIRTDLGYGYTFGSGTRLTVV.

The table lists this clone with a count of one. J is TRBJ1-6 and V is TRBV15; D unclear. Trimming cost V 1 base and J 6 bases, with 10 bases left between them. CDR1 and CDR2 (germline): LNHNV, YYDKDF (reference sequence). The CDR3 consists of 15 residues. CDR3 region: CATSRVRGRNSPLHF. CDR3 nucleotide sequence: TGTGCCACCAGCAGAGTACGGGGTCGTAATTCACCCCTCCACTTT. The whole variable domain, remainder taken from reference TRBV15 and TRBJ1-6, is DAMVIQNPRYQVTQFGKPVTLSCSQTLNHNVMYWYQQKSSQAPKLLFHYYDKDFNNEADTPDNFQSRRPNTSFCFLDIRSPGLGDTAMYLCATSRVRGRNSPLHFGNGTRLTVT.

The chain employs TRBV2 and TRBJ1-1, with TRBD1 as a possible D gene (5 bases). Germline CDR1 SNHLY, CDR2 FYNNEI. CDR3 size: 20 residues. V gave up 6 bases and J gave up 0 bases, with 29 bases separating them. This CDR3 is CASSYSTATESWQLNTEAFF. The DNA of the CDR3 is TGTGCCAGCAGCTACTCGACAGCGACCGAGTCATGGCAGTTGAACACTGAAGCTTTCTTT.

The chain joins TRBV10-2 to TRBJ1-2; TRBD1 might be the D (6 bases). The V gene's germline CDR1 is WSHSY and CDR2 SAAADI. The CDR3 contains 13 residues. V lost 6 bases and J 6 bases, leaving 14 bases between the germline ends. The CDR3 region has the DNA TGCGCCAGCAGCGGCGGGGGGGCAGATGGCTACACCTTC. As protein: CASSGGGADGYTF.

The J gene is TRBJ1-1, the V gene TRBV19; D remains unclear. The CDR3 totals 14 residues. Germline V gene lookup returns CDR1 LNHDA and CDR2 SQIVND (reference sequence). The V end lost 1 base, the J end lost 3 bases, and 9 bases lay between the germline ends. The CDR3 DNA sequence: TGTGCCAGTAGTATAGGTCTAACCTACACTGAAGCTTTCTTT. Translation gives CASSIGLTYTEAFF.

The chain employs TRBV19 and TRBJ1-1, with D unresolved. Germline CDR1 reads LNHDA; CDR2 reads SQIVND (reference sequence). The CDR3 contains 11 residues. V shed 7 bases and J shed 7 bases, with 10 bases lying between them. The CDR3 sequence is CASKRSFEAFF. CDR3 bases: TGTGCCAGTAAGAGGTCCTTTGAAGCTTTCTTT.

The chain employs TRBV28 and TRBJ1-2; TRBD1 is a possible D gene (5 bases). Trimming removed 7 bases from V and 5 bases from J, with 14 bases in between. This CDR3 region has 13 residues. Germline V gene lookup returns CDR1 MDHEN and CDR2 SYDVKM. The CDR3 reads CASTLRAGYGYTF. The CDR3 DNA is TGTGCCAGCACCCTCAGGGCGGGGTATGGCTACACCTTC.

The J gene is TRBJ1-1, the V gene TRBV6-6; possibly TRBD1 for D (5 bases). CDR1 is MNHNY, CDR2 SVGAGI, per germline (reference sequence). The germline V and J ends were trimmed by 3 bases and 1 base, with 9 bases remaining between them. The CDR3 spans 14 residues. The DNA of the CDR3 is TGTGCCAGCAGTTATGGGGGGTGGAACACTGAAGCTTTCTTT. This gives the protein CASSYGGWNTEAFF.

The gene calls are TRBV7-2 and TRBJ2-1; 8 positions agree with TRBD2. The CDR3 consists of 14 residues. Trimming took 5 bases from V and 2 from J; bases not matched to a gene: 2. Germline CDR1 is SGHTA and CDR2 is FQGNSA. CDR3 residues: CASSNGGAYNEQFF. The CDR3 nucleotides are TGTGCCAGCAGCAACGGGGGGGCCTACAATGAGCAGTTCTTC. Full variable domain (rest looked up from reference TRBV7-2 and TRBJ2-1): GAGVSQSPSNKVTEKGKDVELRCDPISGHTALYWYRQSLGQGLEFLIYFQGNSAPDKSGLPSDRFSAERTGGSVSTLTIQRTQQEDSAVYLCASSNGGAYNEQFFGPGTRLTVL.

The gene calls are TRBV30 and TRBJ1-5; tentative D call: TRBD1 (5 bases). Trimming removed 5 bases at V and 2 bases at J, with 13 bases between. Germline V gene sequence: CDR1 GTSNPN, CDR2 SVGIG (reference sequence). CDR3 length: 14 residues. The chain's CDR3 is CAWAIGAGNQPQHF. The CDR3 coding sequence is TGTGCCTGGGCGATAGGGGCGGGCAATCAGCCCCAGCATTTT.

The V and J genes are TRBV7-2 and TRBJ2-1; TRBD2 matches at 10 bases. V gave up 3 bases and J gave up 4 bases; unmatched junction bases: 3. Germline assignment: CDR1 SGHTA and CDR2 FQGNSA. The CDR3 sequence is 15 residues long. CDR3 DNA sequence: TGTGCCAGCAGCTTGGGTAGCGGGGGGTACAATGAGCAGTTCTTC. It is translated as CASSLGSGGYNEQFF.

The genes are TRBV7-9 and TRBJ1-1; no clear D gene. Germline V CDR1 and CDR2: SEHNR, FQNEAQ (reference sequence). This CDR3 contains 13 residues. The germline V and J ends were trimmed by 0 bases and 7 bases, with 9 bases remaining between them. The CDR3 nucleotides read TGTGCCAGCAGCTTAGCGCCGGAGTTTGAAGCTTTCTTT. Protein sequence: CASSLAPEFEAFF.

The CDR3, as DNA: TGTGCCAGCAGTTCGCCGACAGCACACCAAGAGACCCAGTACTTC. Residues: CASSSPTAHQETQYF. The rearrangement links TRBV27 to TRBJ2-5, with D tentatively TRBD1 (5 bases). Germline V gene sequence: CDR1 MNHEY, CDR2 SMNVEV (reference sequence). The length of the CDR3 is 15 residues. V was trimmed by 4 bases and J by 0 bases, leaving 12 bases between them.

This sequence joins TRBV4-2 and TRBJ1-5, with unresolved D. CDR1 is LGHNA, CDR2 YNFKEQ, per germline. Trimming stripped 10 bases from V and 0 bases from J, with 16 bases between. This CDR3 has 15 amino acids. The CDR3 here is CATAPDSYSNQPQHF. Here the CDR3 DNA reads TGTGCCACCGCACCGGACTCGTATAGCAATCAGCCCCAGCATTTT.